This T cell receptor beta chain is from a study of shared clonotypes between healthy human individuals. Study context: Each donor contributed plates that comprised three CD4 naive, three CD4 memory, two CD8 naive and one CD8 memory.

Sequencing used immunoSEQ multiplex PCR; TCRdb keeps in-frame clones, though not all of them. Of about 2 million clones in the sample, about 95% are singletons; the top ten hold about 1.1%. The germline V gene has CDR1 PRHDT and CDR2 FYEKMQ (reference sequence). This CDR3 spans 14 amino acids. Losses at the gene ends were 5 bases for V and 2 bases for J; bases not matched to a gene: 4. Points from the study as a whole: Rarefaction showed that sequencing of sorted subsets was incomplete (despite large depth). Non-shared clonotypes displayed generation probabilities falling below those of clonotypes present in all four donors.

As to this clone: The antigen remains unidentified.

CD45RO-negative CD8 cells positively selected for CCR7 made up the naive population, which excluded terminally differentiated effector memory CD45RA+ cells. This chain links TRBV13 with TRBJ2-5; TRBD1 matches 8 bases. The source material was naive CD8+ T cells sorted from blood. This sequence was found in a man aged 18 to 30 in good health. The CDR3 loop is CASSPDREQETQYF. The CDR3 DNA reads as TGTGCCAGCAGCCCGGACAGGGAACAAGAGACCCAGTACTTC.